This record concerns one T cell receptor beta chain sequence. V was clipped by 10 bases and J by 5 bases; unmatched bases: 3. In germline, CDR1 is MDHEN, CDR2 SYDVKM. This CDR3 has 12 amino acids. These data are taken from a study of technical replicates of blood from several donors. The assay was immunoSEQ multiplex PCR, and TCRdb's table has in-frame clones only and misses some. Altogether 65,000 to 80,000 clones are present, nearly 95% being singletons, with the ten largest covering about 0.35%. This sequence originates from a human donor in good health. The material sequenced was T cells isolated from PBMCs. The J gene is TRBJ1-4, the V gene TRBV28; 8 bases are shared with TRBD1. As DNA, the CDR3 is TGTGCCACCCGACAGGGGAATGAAAAACTGTTTTTT. It translates to CATRQGNEKLFF.